A single T cell receptor beta chain is shown here with its context. What it binds is unknown. Trimming removed 0 bases at V and 6 bases at J, with 14 bases between. There are 15 residues in the CDR3. Germline V lookup: CDR1 LGHNA, CDR2 YSLEER. The data were obtained in a study of OX40 agonist ivuxolimab in advanced cancers. Study-wide context: Ivuxolimab, which patients received intravenously every 2 weeks, was dosed at 0.01 to 10 mg/kg. Partial responses were achieved by three patients, one with hepatocellular carcinoma and two with cutaneous melanoma. Overall study findings and caveats: Antigen specificity remained undetermined for the expanded peripheral T cells.

Repertoires were generated with immunoSEQ multiplex PCR, while TCRdb's copy carries only in-frame clones and drops some. The sample lists approximately 12,000 clones; around 90% were seen once. This specimen was CD4+ or CD8+ T cells sorted from blood, taken in a trial of the OX40 agonist ivuxolimab. The chain joins TRBV4-3 to TRBJ1-2; weak D call: TRBD1 (6 bases). This TCR derives from an adult with an advanced solid tumor such as melanoma, head and neck, liver or kidney cancer. CDR3 bases: TGCGCCAGCAGCCAAGATCGGGGGGCTAAGGATGGCTACACCTTC. Protein: CASSQDRGAKDGYTF.